Each of the 13 T cell receptor beta chains below was sequenced from the same sample in a study of OX40 agonist ivuxolimab in advanced cancers. The method was immunoSEQ multiplex PCR; TCRdb's version includes in-frame clones alone and lacks a portion of them. Of about 48,000 clones listed, about 81% are singletons. The sequenced sample was CD4+ or CD8+ T cells sorted from blood, obtained in a trial of the OX40 agonist ivuxolimab. These TCRs come from an adult with an advanced solid tumor such as melanoma, head and neck, liver or kidney cancer.

The chain carries TRBV28 and TRBJ2-7, with TRBD2 matching 9 bases. Germline V lookup: CDR1 MDHEN, CDR2 SYDVKM. Germline trimming cut 2 bases from V and 2 bases from J; bases unmatched to any gene: 4. This CDR3 spans 15 amino acids. Here the CDR3 reads CASSLPGLATYEQYF. For the CDR3, the DNA is TGTGCCAGCAGTTTACCGGGACTAGCAACCTACGAGCAGTACTTC.

A single count supports this clone. The chain combines TRBV5-4 with TRBJ1-2; possible D gene TRBD1, 5 bases. This CDR3 has 14 amino acids. Germline-derived CDR1 and CDR2 are SGHNT and YYREEE (reference sequence). Trimming removed 4 bases at V and 3 bases at J, with 13 bases between. The CDR3 region has the DNA TGTGCCAGCAGCCGTGGGACTGATGACTATGGCTACACCTTC. It is translated as CASSRGTDDYGYTF.

The rearrangement joins TRBV6-5 to TRBJ1-5; 7 nucleotides match TRBD1. The CDR3 has 14 amino acids. The V and J ends lost 5 bases and 2 bases, in that order; junction bases with no gene match: 3. CDR1 and CDR2 from the germline V gene are MNHEY and SVGAGI. CDR3 amino acids: CASSQGGGNQPQHF. The CDR3 bases are TGTGCCAGCAGTCAGGGGGGAGGCAATCAGCCCCAGCATTTT.

The count of this clone is one. The chain combines TRBV27 with TRBJ2-5; no definite D call. Per germline, CDR1 MNHEY and CDR2 SMNVEV (reference sequence). Trimming stripped 3 bases from V and 2 bases from J, with 13 bases between. CDR3 size: 15 residues. CDR3 sequence reads: CASSFYRAGQETQYF. Here the CDR3 DNA reads TGTGCCAGCAGTTTCTATCGGGCCGGGCAAGAGACCCAGTACTTC.

The chain recombines TRBV19 with TRBJ2-7, with unresolved D. The CDR3 is 12 residues long. Germline V gene data show CDR1 as LNHDA and CDR2 as SQIVND (reference sequence). Between the trimmed V and J ends, which lost 5 bases and 4 bases, there was a span of 9 bases. The chain's CDR3 is CASSPHPYEQYF. The CDR3 nucleotides read TGTGCCAGTAGTCCCCACCCGTACGAGCAGTACTTC. Full variable domain (missing parts from reference TRBV19 and TRBJ2-7): DGGITQSPKYLFRKEGQNVTLSCEQNLNHDAMYWYRQDPGQGLRLIYYSQIVNDFQKGDIAEGYSVSREKKESFPLTVTSAQKNPTAFYLCASSPHPYEQYFGPGTRLTVT.

The J gene is TRBJ2-1, the V gene TRBV10-3; D possibly matches TRBD1 or TRBD2 (5 bases each). The CDR3 loop spans 14 amino acids. The germline V gene encodes CDR1 ENHRY and CDR2 SYGVKD. The ends were cut back, 0 bases at V and 10 bases at J, with 13 bases in the middle. CDR3 residues: CAISESGALMEQFF. CDR3 in DNA: TGTGCCATCAGTGAGTCCGGGGCCTTGATGGAGCAGTTCTTC.

The chain is built from TRBV6-6 and TRBJ1-5; 8 bases fit TRBD1. Trimming at V came to 0 bases and at J to 6 bases, leaving 4 bases not matched to a gene. CDR1 and CDR2 from the germline V gene are MNHNY and SVGAGI (reference sequence). The CDR3 covers 15 residues. Here the CDR3 DNA reads TGTGCCAGCAGTTACTCGACAGGGGAATTTCAGCCCCAGCATTTT. Translating it yields CASSYSTGEFQPQHF.

This clone was observed a few times. The gene calls are TRBV5-4 and TRBJ2-7; weak D call: TRBD1 (8 bases). The CDR3 is made up of 15 amino acids. Deletions cut 4 bases from V and 6 bases from J, with 20 bases between. The germline CDR1 and CDR2 sequences are SGHNT and YYREEE (reference sequence). The CDR3 region has the DNA TGTGCCAGCAGCCCGTGGGACAGGAGGGAGGGCGAGCAGTACTTC. Its protein product is CASSPWDRREGEQYF.

This chain links TRBV18 with TRBJ2-7; D ambiguous. V was clipped by 2 bases and J by 0 bases, with 2 bases between them. Germline lookup yields CDR1 KGHSH and CDR2 LQKENI. The CDR3 has 12 residues. The CDR3 here is CASSPSSYEQYF. The CDR3 coding sequence is TGTGCCAGCTCACCATCCTCCTACGAGCAGTACTTC.

This CDR3 is CASSEFEGTGNTIYF. DNA of the CDR3: TGTGCCAGCAGTGAATTCGAGGGGACAGGAAACACCATATATTTT. The chain employs TRBV25-1 and TRBJ1-3; possible D gene TRBD1, 6 bases. This CDR3 has 15 residues. Trimming shortened V by 1 base and J by 4 bases, and 11 bases separated the two germline ends. The germline V gene encodes CDR1 MGHDK and CDR2 SYGVNS.

This clone was seen a few times. The chain joins TRBV4-1 to TRBJ2-1, with D uncertain. V lost 1 base and J lost 4, with 17 bases in between. The CDR3 is 17 amino acids. Germline V gene sequence: CDR1 MGHRA, CDR2 YSYEKL. CDR3 loop: CASSQALAAGTYNEQFF. CDR3 DNA: TGCGCCAGCAGCCAAGCCCTCGCGGCAGGAACGTACAATGAGCAGTTCTTC.

The rearrangement links TRBV30 to TRBJ1-2; TRBD1 might be the D (5 bases). There are 15 residues in the CDR3. The germline V gene encodes CDR1 GTSNPN and CDR2 SVGIG (reference sequence). Trimming removed 4 bases at V and 3 bases at J, with 18 bases between. The CDR3 DNA follows: TGTGCCTGGAAAACCTCCAGGGAGAAACACTATGGCTACACCTTC. It is translated as CAWKTSREKHYGYTF.

V and J are TRBV19 and TRBJ2-7, with 8 bases lining up with TRBD2. In germline, CDR1 is LNHDA, CDR2 SQIVND (reference sequence). CDR3 length: 16 amino acids. The junction had 13 bases not matched to a gene; V was cut back by 5 bases and J by 4 bases. CDR3 amino acids: CASSGTSAGGAYEQYF. The CDR3, as DNA: TGTGCCAGTAGTGGGACATCCGCGGGAGGAGCGTACGAGCAGTACTTC.